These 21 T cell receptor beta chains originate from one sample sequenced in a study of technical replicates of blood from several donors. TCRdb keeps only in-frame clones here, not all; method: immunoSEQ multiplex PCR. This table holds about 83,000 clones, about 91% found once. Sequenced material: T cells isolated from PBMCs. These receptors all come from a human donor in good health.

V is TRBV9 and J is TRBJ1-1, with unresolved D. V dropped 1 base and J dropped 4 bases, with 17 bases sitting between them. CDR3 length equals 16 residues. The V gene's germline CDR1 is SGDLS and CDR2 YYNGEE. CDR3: CASSVNPRLDRTEAFF. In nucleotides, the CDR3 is TGTGCCAGCAGCGTAAACCCCAGACTCGATCGCACTGAAGCTTTCTTT.

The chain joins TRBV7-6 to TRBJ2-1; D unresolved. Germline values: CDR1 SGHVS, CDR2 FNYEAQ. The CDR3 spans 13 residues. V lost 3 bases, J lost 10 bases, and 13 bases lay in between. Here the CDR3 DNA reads TGTGCCAGCAGCTTTCCCGGTGCGTGGGAGCAGTTCTTC. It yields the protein CASSFPGAWEQFF.

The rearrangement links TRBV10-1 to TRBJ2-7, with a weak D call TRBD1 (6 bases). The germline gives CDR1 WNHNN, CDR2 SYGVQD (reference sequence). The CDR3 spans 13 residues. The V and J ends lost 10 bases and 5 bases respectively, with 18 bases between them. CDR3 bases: TGCGCCACCGGAACAGGGAAGGTCCACGAGCAGTACTTC. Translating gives CATGTGKVHEQYF.

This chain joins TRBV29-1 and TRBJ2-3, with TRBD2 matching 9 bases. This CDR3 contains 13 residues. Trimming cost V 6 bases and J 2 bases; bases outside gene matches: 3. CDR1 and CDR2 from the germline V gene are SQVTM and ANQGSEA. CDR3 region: CSVRGGVTDTQYF. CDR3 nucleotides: TGCAGCGTGCGGGGGGGTGTCACAGATACGCAGTATTTT.

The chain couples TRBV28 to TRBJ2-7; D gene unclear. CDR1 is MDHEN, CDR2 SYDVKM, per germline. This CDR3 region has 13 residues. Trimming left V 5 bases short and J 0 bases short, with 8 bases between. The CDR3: CASSPSSSYEQYF. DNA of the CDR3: TGTGCCAGCAGTCCCTCGAGCTCCTACGAGCAGTACTTC.

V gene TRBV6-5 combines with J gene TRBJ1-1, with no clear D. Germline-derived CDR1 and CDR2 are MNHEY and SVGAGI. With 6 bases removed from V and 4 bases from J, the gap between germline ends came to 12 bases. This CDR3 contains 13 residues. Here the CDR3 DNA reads TGTGCCAGCAGCCCCGGGAGTCGCACTGAAGCTTTCTTT. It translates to CASSPGSRTEAFF.

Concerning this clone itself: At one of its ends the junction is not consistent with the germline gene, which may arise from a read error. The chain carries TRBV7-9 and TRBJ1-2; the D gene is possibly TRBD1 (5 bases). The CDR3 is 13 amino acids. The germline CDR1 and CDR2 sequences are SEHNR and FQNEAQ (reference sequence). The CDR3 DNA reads TGTGCCAGCAGCTTAGAGGGCTCCAGTGTGGGGGGTTTC. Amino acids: CASSLEGSSVGGF.

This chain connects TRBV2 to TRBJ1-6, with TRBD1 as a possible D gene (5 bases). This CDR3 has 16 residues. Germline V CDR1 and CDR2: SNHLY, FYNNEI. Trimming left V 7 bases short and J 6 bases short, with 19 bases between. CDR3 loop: CASTISRQLANSPLHF. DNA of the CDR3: TGTGCCAGCACAATAAGCCGACAGCTTGCTAATTCACCCCTCCACTTT.

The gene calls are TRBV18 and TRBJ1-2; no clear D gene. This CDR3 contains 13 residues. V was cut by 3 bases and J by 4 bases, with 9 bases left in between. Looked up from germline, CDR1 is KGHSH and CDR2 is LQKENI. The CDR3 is CASSPRDTYGYTF. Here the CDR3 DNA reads TGTGCCAGCTCACCGAGGGATACCTATGGCTACACCTTC.

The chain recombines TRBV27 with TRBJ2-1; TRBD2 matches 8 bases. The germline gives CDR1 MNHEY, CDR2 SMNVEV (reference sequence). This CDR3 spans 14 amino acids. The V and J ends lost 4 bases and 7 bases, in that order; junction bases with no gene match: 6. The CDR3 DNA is TGTGCCAGCAGTTACGGACTAGCTTCGAATGAGCAGTTCTTC. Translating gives CASSYGLASNEQFF.

This CDR3 reads CASSFLRGDEQFF. For the CDR3, the DNA is TGTGCCAGCAGCTTCCTCAGGGGGGATGAGCAGTTCTTC. This chain links TRBV5-6 with TRBJ2-1; D is perhaps TRBD1 (7 bases). V lost 2 bases and J 8 bases, leaving 11 bases between the germline ends. CDR1 SGHDT and CDR2 YYEEEE come from the germline V gene. CDR3 size: 13 residues.

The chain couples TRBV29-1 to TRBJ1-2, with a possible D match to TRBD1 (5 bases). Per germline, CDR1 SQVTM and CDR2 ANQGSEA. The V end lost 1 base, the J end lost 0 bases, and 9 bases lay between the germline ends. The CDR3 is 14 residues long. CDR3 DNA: TGCAGCGTTGAAGGGTCAGGGCCTAACTATGGCTACACCTTC. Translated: CSVEGSGPNYGYTF.

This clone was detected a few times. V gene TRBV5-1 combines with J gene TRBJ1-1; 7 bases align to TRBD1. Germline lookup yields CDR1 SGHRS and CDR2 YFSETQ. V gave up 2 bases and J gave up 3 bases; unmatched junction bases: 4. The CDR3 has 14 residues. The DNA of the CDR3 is TGCGCCAGCAGCTTATCCCAGGGGGACACTGAAGCTTTCTTT. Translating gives CASSLSQGDTEAFF.

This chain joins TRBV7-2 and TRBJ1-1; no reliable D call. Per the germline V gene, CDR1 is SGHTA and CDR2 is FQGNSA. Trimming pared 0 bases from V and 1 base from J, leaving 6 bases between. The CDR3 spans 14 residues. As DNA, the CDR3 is TGTGCCAGCAGCTTAGCACATACGAACACTGAAGCTTTCTTT. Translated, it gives CASSLAHTNTEAFF.

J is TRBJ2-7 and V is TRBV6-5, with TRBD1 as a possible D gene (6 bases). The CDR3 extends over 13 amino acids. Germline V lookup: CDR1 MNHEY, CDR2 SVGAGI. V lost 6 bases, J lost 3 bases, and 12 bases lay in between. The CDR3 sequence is CASSHREGYEQYF. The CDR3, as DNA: TGTGCCAGCAGCCACAGGGAAGGCTACGAGCAGTACTTC.

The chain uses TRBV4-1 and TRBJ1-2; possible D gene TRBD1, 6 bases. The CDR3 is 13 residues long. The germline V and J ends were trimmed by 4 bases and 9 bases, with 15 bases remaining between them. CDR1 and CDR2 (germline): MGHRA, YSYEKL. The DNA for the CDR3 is TGCGCCAGCAGCCCAGGTGGGGGCTGGAGCTACACCTTC. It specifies CASSPGGGWSYTF.

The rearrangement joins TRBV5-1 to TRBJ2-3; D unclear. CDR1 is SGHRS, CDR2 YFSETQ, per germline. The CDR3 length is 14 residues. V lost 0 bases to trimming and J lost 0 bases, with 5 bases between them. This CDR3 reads CASSLARSTDTQYF. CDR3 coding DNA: TGCGCCAGCAGCTTGGCCAGGAGCACAGATACGCAGTATTTT.

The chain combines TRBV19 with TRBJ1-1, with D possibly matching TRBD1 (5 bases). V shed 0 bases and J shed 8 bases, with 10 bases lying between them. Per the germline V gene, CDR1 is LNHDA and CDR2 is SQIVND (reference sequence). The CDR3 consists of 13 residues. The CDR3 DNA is TGTGCCAGTAGTATAGATCAAACAGGCGAAGCTTTCTTT. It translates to CASSIDQTGEAFF.

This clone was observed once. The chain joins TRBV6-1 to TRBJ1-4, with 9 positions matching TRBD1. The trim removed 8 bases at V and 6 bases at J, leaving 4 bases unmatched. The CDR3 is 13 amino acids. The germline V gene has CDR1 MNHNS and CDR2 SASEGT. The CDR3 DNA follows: TGTGCCAGCCGGGACAGGGTTGATGAAAAACTGTTTTTT. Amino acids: CASRDRVDEKLFF.

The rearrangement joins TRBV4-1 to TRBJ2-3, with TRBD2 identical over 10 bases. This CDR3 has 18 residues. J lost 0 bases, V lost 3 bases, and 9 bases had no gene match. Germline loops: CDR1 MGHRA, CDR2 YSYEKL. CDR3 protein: CASSQSPPAGGSTDTQYF. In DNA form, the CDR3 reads TGCGCCAGCAGCCAGAGCCCCCCAGCGGGGGGGAGCACAGATACGCAGTATTTT.

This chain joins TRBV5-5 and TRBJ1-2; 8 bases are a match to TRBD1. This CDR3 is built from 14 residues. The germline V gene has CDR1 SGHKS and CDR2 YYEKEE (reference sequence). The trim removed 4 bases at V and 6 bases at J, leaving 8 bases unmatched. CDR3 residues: CASSTGQGWHGYTF. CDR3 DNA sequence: TGTGCCAGCAGCACTGGACAGGGATGGCATGGCTACACCTTC.